The 6 T cell receptor beta chains below come from one sample, sequenced in a study of shared clonotypes between healthy human individuals. Profiled with immunoSEQ multiplex PCR; TCRdb holds only in-frame clones, not every one. The sample shows some 1 million clones, around 74% of them seen only once. The sample was memory CD4+ T cells sorted from blood. The subset is: CD45RA-negative fraction. These receptors all stem from a man between 18 and 35 years old in good health.

V and J are TRBV2 and TRBJ1-5; 7 nucleotides align to TRBD1. Germline CDR1 is SNHLY and CDR2 is FYNNEI. V lost 8 bases to trimming and J lost 1 base; unmatched junction nucleotides: 8. The CDR3 extends over 15 amino acids. DNA of the CDR3: TGTGCCAGCGGACCGACAGGGTACAGCAATCAGCCCCAGCATTTT. Protein sequence: CASGPTGYSNQPQHF.

The V call is TRBV10-3, the J call TRBJ2-1; 7 positions match TRBD1. V lost 0 bases to trimming and J lost 2 bases; unmatched junction nucleotides: 7. CDR3 length equals 17 residues. Germline CDR1 and CDR2: ENHRY and SYGVKD. CDR3 protein: CAISESSDRLTYNEQFF. The CDR3 DNA follows: TGTGCCATCAGTGAGTCCTCGGACAGGTTAACCTACAATGAGCAGTTCTTC.

The chain combines TRBV10-3 with TRBJ2-7, with 14 bases lining up with TRBD2. Germline V gene data show CDR1 as ENHRY and CDR2 as SYGVKD. There are 15 residues in the CDR3. V trimming: 6 bases; J trimming: 0 bases; junction bases outside the gene matches: 1. The CDR3 region is CAIRGLAGDSYEQYF. The CDR3 DNA follows: TGTGCCATCAGGGGACTAGCGGGAGACTCCTACGAGCAGTACTTC.

The genes are TRBV18 and TRBJ2-5, with TRBD2 matching over 10 bases. CDR3 size: 17 residues. Per the germline V gene, CDR1 is KGHSH and CDR2 is LQKENI. The V gene end was trimmed by 0 bases and the J gene end by 4 bases; junction bases not matched to a gene: 8. The CDR3 loop is CASSPPSGGHIGETQYF. CDR3 coding DNA: TGTGCCAGCTCACCACCTAGCGGGGGGCATATCGGAGAGACCCAGTACTTC.

For this clone: An end of the junction does not agree with germline; a read error may underlie this. The chain recombines TRBV6-1 with TRBJ2-7; 11 positions agree with TRBD2. CDR3 length: 14 amino acids. Germline CDR1 and CDR2: MNHNS and SASEGT. The CDR3 loop is CASSEVGSGRAVTF. CDR3 bases: TGTGCCAGCAGTGAAGTTGGTAGCGGGAGGGCCGTAACCTTC.

The chain uses TRBV5-4 and TRBJ2-3; D remains unclear. V dropped 2 bases and J dropped 0 bases, with 7 bases sitting between them. Germline V gives CDR1 SGHNT, CDR2 YYREEE (reference sequence). The CDR3 is 14 residues long. The CDR3: CASSFTPSTDTQYF. For the CDR3, the DNA is TGTGCCAGCAGCTTCACACCTAGCACAGATACGCAGTATTTT. The full variable domain, with the rest looked up from reference TRBV5-4 and TRBJ2-3, is ETGVTQSPTHLIKTRGQQVTLRCSSQSGHNTVSWYQQALGQGPQFIFQYYREEENGRGNFPPRFSGLQFPNYSSELNVNALELDDSALYLCASSFTPSTDTQYFGPGTRLTVL.